The TCR beta chain described here comes from a study of T cell responses to AZD1222 COVID-19 vaccine. Findings and limits, study-wide: The donors showed a predominance of white British ancestry and of females, with possible underestimation of clonal diversity.

As for this clone: Its antigen is unknown.

Libraries were prepared by immunoSEQ multiplex PCR; TCRdb keeps only in-frame clonotypes and omits some of them. Among some 140,000 clones, about nine tenths were seen once, and the ten largest hold 1.5% to 2%. The sample in question was peripheral blood, obtained 28 days after the second AZD1222 dose. The sequence came from an adult who received the AZD1222 COVID-19 vaccine.

The CDR3 region is CASSQEEQGGQTQYF. The DNA for the CDR3 is TGTGCCAGCAGCCAAGAAGAACAGGGAGGACAGACCCAGTACTTC. The chain employs TRBV3-1 (or the pseudogene TRBV3-2) and TRBJ2-5, with D perhaps matching TRBD1 or TRBD2 (6 bases each). Between the trimmed V and J ends, which lost 0 bases and 6 bases, there was a span of 14 bases. The germline gives CDR1 LGHDT, CDR2 YNNKEL (reference sequence). This CDR3 is 15 amino acids long.